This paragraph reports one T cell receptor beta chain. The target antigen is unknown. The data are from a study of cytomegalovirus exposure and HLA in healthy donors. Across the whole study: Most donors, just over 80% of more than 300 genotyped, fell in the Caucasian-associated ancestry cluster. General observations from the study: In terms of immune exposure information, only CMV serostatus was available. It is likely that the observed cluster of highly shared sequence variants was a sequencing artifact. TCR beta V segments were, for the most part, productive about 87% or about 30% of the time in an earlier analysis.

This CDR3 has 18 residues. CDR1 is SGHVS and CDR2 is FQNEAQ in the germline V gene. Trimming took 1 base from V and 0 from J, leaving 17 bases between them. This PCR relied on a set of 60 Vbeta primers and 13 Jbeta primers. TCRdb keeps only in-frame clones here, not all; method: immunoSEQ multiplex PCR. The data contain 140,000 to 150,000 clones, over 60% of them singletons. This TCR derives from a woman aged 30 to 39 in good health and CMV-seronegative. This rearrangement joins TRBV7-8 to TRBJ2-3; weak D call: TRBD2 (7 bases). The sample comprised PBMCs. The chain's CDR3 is CASSLGAGARLSTDTQYF. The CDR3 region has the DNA TGTGCCAGCAGCTTAGGGGCGGGGGCCCGTCTTAGCACAGATACGCAGTATTTT.